This TCR beta chain was identified in a study of technical replicates of blood from four donors. Some clones are missing from TCRdb's copy, which holds only in-frame ones; the method was immunoSEQ multiplex PCR. The sample holds almost 90,000 clones, about 94% seen once. CDR1 is SQVTM, CDR2 ANQGSEA, per germline. This CDR3 comprises 14 residues. Germline trimming cut 4 bases from V and 2 bases from J; bases unmatched to any gene: 6. The sample consisted of T cells isolated from PBMCs. The TCR originated in a human donor in good health. The gene calls are TRBV29-1 and TRBJ2-3, with 7 bases lining up with TRBD2. The CDR3: CSVGQRELTDTQYF. The CDR3 nucleotides read TGCAGCGTTGGGCAGCGGGAACTCACAGATACGCAGTATTTT.